The 5 T cell receptor beta chains below were found in one sample sequenced in a study of blood T cell repertoires in COVID-19. Profiling relied on immunoSEQ multiplex PCR, and the TCRdb table lists in-frame clones only, not all of them. This table has about 140,000 clones, roughly 84% appearing once. Sequenced material: peripheral blood. These receptors were obtained from a young man with COVID-19, enrolled during active disease.

The chain combines TRBV6-5 with TRBJ1-1; 7 bases map to TRBD1. Germline V lookup: CDR1 MNHEY, CDR2 SVGAGI. V gave up 5 bases and J gave up 1 base; unmatched junction bases: 4. CDR3 length: 14 amino acids. DNA for the CDR3: TGTGCCAGCAGTAAGGGGACAGCGAACACTGAAGCTTTCTTT. It translates to CASSKGTANTEAFF.

The gene calls are TRBV19 and TRBJ1-5, with TRBD1 matching 10 bases. The V and J ends lost 1 base and 3 bases, in that order; junction bases with no gene match: 6. This CDR3 comprises 17 residues. Germline V lookup: CDR1 LNHDA, CDR2 SQIVND (reference sequence). CDR3 protein: CASSIARTGGINQPQHF. As DNA, the CDR3 is TGTGCCAGTAGTATAGCCCGGACAGGGGGAATCAATCAGCCCCAGCATTTT.

This rearrangement joins TRBV28 to TRBJ1-2, with D uncertain. CDR3 length: 12 residues. Germline CDR1 MDHEN, CDR2 SYDVKM. Trimming pared 8 bases from V and 2 bases from J, leaving 9 bases between. The CDR3: CASSQANYGYTF. The DNA of the CDR3 is TGTGCCAGCTCGCAGGCGAACTATGGCTACACCTTC.

The V and J genes are TRBV14 and TRBJ2-1; 9 positions match TRBD1. V shed 4 bases, J shed 4 bases, and the junction held 5 bases outside the gene matches. Germline CDR1 reads SGHDN; CDR2 reads FVKESK. This CDR3 is 15 amino acids long. The CDR3 bases are TGTGCCAGCAGCCCGAGGGACAGGGTTTACAATGAGCAGTTCTTC. This translates into CASSPRDRVYNEQFF.

The chain has TRBV7-3 and TRBJ2-7; 11 nucleotides align to TRBD2. Germline-derived CDR1 and CDR2 are SGHTA and FQGTGA. Losses at the gene ends were 4 bases for V and 4 bases for J; bases not matched to a gene: 6. CDR3 size: 15 residues. The CDR3 is CASSSVAGGRYEQYF. Here the CDR3 DNA reads TGTGCCAGCAGCTCGGTAGCGGGAGGGAGGTACGAGCAGTACTTC.